The clone carrying this T cell receptor beta chain was counted only a few times. The data are from a study of PD-1 and CTLA-4 blockade in melanoma. The method was immunoSEQ multiplex PCR; TCRdb's version includes in-frame clones alone and lacks a portion of them. The data show about 29,000 clones, roughly nine tenths seen once. Germline V gene lookup returns CDR1 SNHLY and CDR2 FYNNEI. V dropped 1 base and J dropped 3 bases, with 13 bases sitting between them. The CDR3 is 15 residues long. This sample comprised CD8+ T cells from peripheral blood, obtained before anti-PD-1 treatment. This chain links TRBV2 with TRBJ2-7; no clear D gene. This receptor was identified in a human donor with melanoma. CDR3 region: CASSEGAPSDYEQYF. For the CDR3, the DNA is TGTGCCAGCAGTGAAGGGGCTCCTTCTGACTACGAGCAGTACTTC.